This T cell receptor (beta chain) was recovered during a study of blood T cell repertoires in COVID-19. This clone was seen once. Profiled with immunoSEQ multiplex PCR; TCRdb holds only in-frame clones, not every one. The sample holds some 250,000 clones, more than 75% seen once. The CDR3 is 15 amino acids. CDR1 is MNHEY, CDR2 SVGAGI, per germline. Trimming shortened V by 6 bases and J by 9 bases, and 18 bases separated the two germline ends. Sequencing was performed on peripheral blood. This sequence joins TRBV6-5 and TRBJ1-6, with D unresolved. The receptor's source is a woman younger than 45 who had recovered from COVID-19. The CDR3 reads CASSGHLSRGSPLHF. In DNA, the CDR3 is TGTGCCAGCAGCGGCCACTTATCCCGAGGTTCACCCCTCCACTTT.